These 9 T cell receptor beta chains originate from one sample sequenced in a study of cytomegalovirus exposure and HLA in healthy donors. PCR employed 60 Vbeta and 13 Jbeta primers. Here immunoSEQ multiplex PCR was the method, and the copy in TCRdb shows in-frame clones only, minus some. Of about 160,000 clones in the sample, roughly 63% were seen once. The specimen was PBMCs. The source of these receptors is a woman in her sixties in good health and CMV-seropositive.

The chain links TRBV5-5 to TRBJ1-2; tentative D call: TRBD1 (6 bases). The V gene's germline CDR1 is SGHKS and CDR2 YYEKEE (reference sequence). The CDR3 runs to 14 residues. Between the trimmed V and J ends, which lost 5 bases and 7 bases, there was a span of 18 bases. The CDR3 nucleotides are TGTGCCAGCAGGGGTGAACAGGGAGGGTCTGGCTACACCTTC. Encoded protein: CASRGEQGGSGYTF.

The V and J genes are TRBV2 and TRBJ2-3; TRBD1 is a possible D gene (6 bases). Germline CDR1 SNHLY, CDR2 FYNNEI. Trimming left V 5 bases short and J 5 bases short, with 14 bases between. The CDR3 extends over 14 amino acids. CDR3 sequence reads: CASSSGIRGDTQYF. CDR3 nucleotides: TGTGCCAGCAGTAGCGGAATCAGGGGAGATACGCAGTATTTT.

The genes are TRBV9 and TRBJ2-2; D is unclear. V lost 4 bases, J lost 5 bases, and 9 bases lay in between. CDR1 SGDLS and CDR2 YYNGEE come from the germline V gene. The CDR3 is made up of 13 amino acids. CDR3 in DNA: TGTGCCAGCAGCCCTCACAGTACCGGGGAGCTGTTTTTT. Its translation: CASSPHSTGELFF.

V usage is TRBV4-1 and J usage is TRBJ2-2, with 8 positions matching TRBD2. The CDR3 covers 17 residues. Germline loops: CDR1 MGHRA, CDR2 YSYEKL. With V trimmed by 4 bases and J by 0 bases, 7 bases remained unmatched. The CDR3 sequence is CASSPGASGSNTGELFF. The CDR3 DNA reads as TGCGCCAGCAGCCCAGGGGCTAGCGGGTCGAACACCGGGGAGCTGTTTTTT.

V usage is TRBV28 and J usage is TRBJ2-1; TRBD2 agrees at 8 bases. The CDR3 contains 20 residues. Germline V gene data show CDR1 as MDHEN and CDR2 as SYDVKM. The J segment lost 4 bases and the V segment lost 5 bases, leaving 22 bases of the junction unmatched. The DNA for the CDR3 is TGTGCCAGCAGTACCCTCGGCCCCGGACTAGCAAGGGGATCTTACAATGAGCAGTTCTTC. It yields the protein CASSTLGPGLARGSYNEQFF.

This clone was recorded once. The chain uses TRBV15 and TRBJ2-5, with 8 bases lining up with TRBD1. The J call could be wrong; TRBJ2-7 is a better fit for the DNA end. The length of the CDR3 is 17 residues. CDR1 and CDR2 (germline): LNHNV, YYDKDF (reference sequence). CDR3 residues: CATSRDKWTGSTSEQYF. The DNA of the CDR3 is TGTGCCACCAGCAGAGATAAGTGGACAGGGTCTACGAGCGAGCAGTACTTC.

This clone was counted a few times. CDR3 nucleotide sequence: TGTGCCAGCAGTTTGGGCGCGTTGGAGCAGTACTTC. Translation gives CASSLGALEQYF. V is TRBV28 and J is TRBJ2-7; D remains unclear. V shed 3 bases and J shed 7 bases, with 10 bases lying between them. CDR3 length: 12 amino acids. Germline V lookup: CDR1 MDHEN, CDR2 SYDVKM. The entire variable domain, with the rest obtained from reference TRBV28 and TRBJ2-7, is as follows: DVKVTQSSRYLVKRTGEKVFLECVQDMDHENMFWYRQDPGLGLRLIYFSYDVKMKEKGDIPEGYSVSREKKERFSLILESASTNQTSMYLCASSLGALEQYFGPGTRLTVT.

This CDR3 is CASSPLSGSSARGYNEQFF. The CDR3 DNA is TGCGCCAGCAGCCCCCTTAGCGGGAGTTCGGCTCGCGGCTACAATGAGCAGTTCTTC. The genes are TRBV5-1 and TRBJ2-1; TRBD2 aligns across 9 bases. CDR1 and CDR2 from the germline V gene are SGHRS and YFSETQ. CDR3 length equals 19 residues. V dropped 4 bases and J dropped 3; count of bases not matched to a gene: 17.

The CDR3 region has the DNA TGTGCCAGCAGCCAATTTGGAGCAGGGAATGAAAAACTGTTTTTT. This translates into CASSQFGAGNEKLFF. The J gene is TRBJ1-4, the V gene TRBV16, with a possible D match to TRBD1 (5 bases). V was trimmed by 1 base and J by 5 bases, leaving 11 bases between them. Germline loops: CDR1 KGHSY, CDR2 FQNENV. This CDR3 comprises 15 residues.